Sequencing of this T cell receptor beta chain was carried out in a study of regulatory T cells in long-lasting Graves disease. This clonotype was counted at least ten times. Trimming took off 7 bases at V and 3 bases at J, with 23 bases between the two ends. Per the germline V gene, CDR1 is SQVTM and CDR2 is ANQGSEA. This CDR3 is 16 amino acids long. Time point denoted: newly diagnosed GD, antithyroid drugs for less than 3 months. With RNA extracted from PBMCs as input, the TCR library was made. By American Thyroid Association guidelines, Graves' disease was diagnosed in the cohort. In building TCR beta libraries, iRepertoire HTBI primers were used together with Arm-PCR of CDR3 regions. TCRdb re-analysed the multiplex PCR reads in MiXCR, keeping a single row per CDR3 protein. The data contain 450,000 to 700,000 distinct CDR3 sequences, approximately 13% of them singletons. The same data also contributed to another study, on T cells in Graves' hyperthyroidism and ophthalmopathy. From that second work: Most thyroid clonotypes that were expanded above 0.001 also turned up in blood.

This chain connects TRBV29-1 to TRBJ2-3; a possible D gene is TRBD2 (7 bases). The TCR comes from a man aged 30 to 39 with Graves disease. Specimen: peripheral blood mononuclear cells (PBMCs), collected at new diagnosis, from a patient treated with antithyroid drugs. This chain's CDR3 is CSADGGGRVRTDTQYF. The CDR3 nucleotides read TGCAGCGCCGATGGGGGCGGGAGAGTTAGGACAGATACGCAGTATTTT.